This is a list of T cell receptor beta chains from one sample in a study of T cells in Graves' hyperthyroidism and ophthalmopathy. Via MiXCR, TCRdb re-called the multiplex PCR reads, giving one row per CDR3 protein. Of some 770,000 distinct CDR3 sequences listed, around 17% are singletons. The sample consisted of blood. These receptor sequences come from a man between 18 and 29 years old with Graves' hyperthyroidism. CDR3s include the opening cysteine and the closing phenylalanine or tryptophan. The D gene is left open where the match is weak. Rows may omit the clone size; those that give it use once, few, many or a size class.

clone_size	v_call	cdr3_length	d_call	j_call	cdr3_aa	cdr3_nt
NA	TRBV9	15	NA	TRBJ2-1	CASSVSGAPSNEQFF	TGTGCCAGCAGCGTATCAGGGGCCCCATCCAATGAGCAGTTCTTC
NA	TRBV3-1	15	NA	TRBJ2-2	CASSLTGEDTGELFF	TGTGCCAGCAGCCTTACAGGGGAGGACACCGGGGAGCTGTTTTTT
few	TRBV15	13	NA	TRBJ1-5	CATSFSGSQPQHF	TGTGCCACCAGCTTCTCGGGGAGTCAGCCCCAGCATTTT
NA	TRBV7-8	14	NA	TRBJ1-1	CASSQRGRGGEAFF	TGTGCCAGCAGCCAGAGGGGCCGCGGAGGTGAAGCTTTCTTT
few	TRBV7-9	14	NA	TRBJ2-5	CASSLGLVEETQYF	TGTGCCAGCAGCTTAGGTCTTGTAGAAGAGACCCAGTACTTC
few	TRBV20-1	14	TRBD1	TRBJ2-7	CSARGDRGNYEQYF	TGCAGTGCTAGAGGGGACAGGGGTAACTACGAGCAGTACTTC
few	TRBV7-2	16	NA	TRBJ2-3	CASSLAGFRSTDTQYF	TGTGCCAGCAGCTTAGCCGGTTTCAGGAGCACAGATACGCAGTATTTT
many	TRBV6-2/TRBV6-3	12	TRBD1	TRBJ2-7	CATRTGVYEQYF	TGTGCCACCAGAACAGGGGTCTACGAGCAGTACTTC
NA	TRBV12-3/TRBV12-4	17	TRBD2	TRBJ2-7	CASSLSVDSGIPYEQYF	TGTGCCAGCAGTTTGTCCGTTGATAGCGGGATTCCCTACGAGCAGTACTTC
many	TRBV12-3/TRBV12-4	15	TRBD2	TRBJ2-1	CAIKRLAGGGNEQFF	TGTGCCATCAAACGACTAGCGGGAGGAGGCAATGAGCAGTTCTTC
NA	TRBV5-1	16	TRBD1	TRBJ2-2	CASSPWKGAGTGELFF	TGCGCCAGCAGCCCTTGGAAGGGGGCTGGCACCGGGGAGCTGTTTTTT
few	TRBV19	15	TRBD1	TRBJ1-5	CASTPPLTGTQPQHF	TGTGCCAGTACCCCACCCCTGACAGGGACTCAGCCCCAGCATTTT
few	TRBV7-2	14	NA	TRBJ1-6	CASSSTGYDSPLHF	TGTGCCAGCAGCTCAACAGGGTACGATTCACCCCTCCACTTT
many	TRBV12-3/TRBV12-4	16	TRBD2	TRBJ2-1	CASSPLTSGFYNEQFF	TGTGCCAGCAGTCCGCTGACTAGCGGGTTTTACAATGAGCAGTTCTTC
NA	TRBV7-9	14	NA	TRBJ2-1	CASSPQSGRNEQFF	TGTGCCAGCAGCCCCCAGAGCGGGCGGAATGAGCAGTTCTTC
many	TRBV6-2/TRBV6-3	16	TRBD2	TRBJ2-3	CASRTTSGGFTDTQYF	TGTGCCAGCAGAACGACTAGCGGGGGTTTCACAGATACGCAGTATTTT
NA	TRBV20-1	12	NA	TRBJ2-2	CSASGSIGELFF	TGCAGTGCTAGCGGGAGTATTGGGGAGCTGTTTTTT
many	TRBV11-1	14	TRBD1	TRBJ2-1	CASQRKGASNEQFF	TGTGCCAGTCAGAGGAAGGGGGCGAGTAATGAGCAGTTCTTC
few	TRBV29-1	13	TRBD1	TRBJ1-2	CSVEVGQGLGYTF	TGCAGCGTTGAAGTAGGACAGGGGCTAGGCTACACCTTC
NA	TRBV6-2/TRBV6-3	16	NA	TRBJ2-7	CASSYTATGSNYEQYF	TGTGCCAGCAGTTACACCGCCACCGGGTCTAACTACGAGCAGTACTTC
few	TRBV6-2/TRBV6-3	12	NA	TRBJ2-7	CASTPNSYEQYF	TGTGCCAGCACCCCGAACTCCTACGAGCAGTACTTC
few	TRBV5-1	16	TRBD2	TRBJ2-3	CASSMRGGRATDTQYF	TGCGCCAGCAGCATGCGGGGCGGGAGGGCGACAGATACGCAGTATTTT
NA	TRBV9	14	NA	TRBJ2-3	CASSSPWGSDTQYF	TGTGCCAGCAGCTCGCCCTGGGGGTCAGATACGCAGTATTTT
many	TRBV27	14	NA	TRBJ2-7	CASSVSGTIYEQYF	TGTGCCAGCAGTGTATCAGGCACGATCTACGAGCAGTACTTC
few	TRBV3-1	13	NA	TRBJ2-7	CASSTRGVNEQYF	TGTGCCAGCAGCACCCGCGGAGTTAACGAGCAGTACTTC
many	TRBV24-1	16	TRBD1	TRBJ2-2	CATSTTRGRNTGELFF	TGTGCCACCAGTACAACCAGGGGGCGGAACACCGGGGAGCTGTTTTTT
NA	TRBV20-1	16	NA	TRBJ2-3	CSAGSIGTFNTDTQYF	TGCAGTGCTGGGTCGATCGGGACTTTTAACACAGATACGCAGTATTTT
many	TRBV6-2/TRBV6-3	16	NA	TRBJ2-1	CASRTWAGTMINEQFF	TGTGCCAGCAGGACCTGGGCGGGGACGATGATTAATGAGCAGTTCTTC
NA	TRBV28	17	TRBD2	TRBJ2-7	CASSSGGLAGTSYEQYF	TGTGCCAGCAGTTCCGGGGGACTAGCGGGAACATCCTACGAGCAGTACTTC
many	TRBV28	15	TRBD2	TRBJ2-3	CASSLGAGDTDTQYF	TGTGCCAGCAGTTTAGGAGCGGGGGACACAGATACGCAGTATTTT
many	TRBV7-8	15	NA	TRBJ2-3	CASRPSTGLLDTQYF	TGTGCCAGCCGGCCTAGTACAGGGTTATTAGATACGCAGTATTTT
NA	TRBV19	16	TRBD1	TRBJ2-5	CASTPQRGQGKETQYF	TGTGCCAGTACCCCCCAAAGGGGACAGGGGAAGGAGACCCAGTACTTC
many	TRBV7-9	14	NA	TRBJ2-1	CASSSSGGYNEQFF	TGTGCCAGCAGCTCTTCCGGAGGGTACAATGAGCAGTTCTTC
many	TRBV7-2	16	TRBD2	TRBJ2-7	CASSTRTSGSRYEQYF	TGTGCCAGCAGCACGCGGACTAGCGGGAGTCGCTACGAGCAGTACTTC
NA	TRBV9	14	NA	TRBJ2-3	CASSVGWTTDTQYF	TGTGCCAGCAGCGTAGGGTGGACGACAGATACGCAGTATTTT
many	TRBV11-2	13	NA	TRBJ1-2	CASSSGLNYGYTF	TGTGCCAGCAGCTCCGGACTCAACTATGGCTACACCTTC
many	TRBV2	12	NA	TRBJ2-5	CASSEAVGVEYF	TGTGCCAGCAGTGAAGCGGTAGGTGTGGAGTACTTC
NA	TRBV20-1	16	NA	TRBJ2-7	CSASSAMGDLSYEQYF	TGCAGTGCTAGTAGTGCCATGGGAGACCTTTCCTACGAGCAGTACTTC
NA	TRBV27	15	TRBD1	TRBJ2-4	CASSLLGTGGTIQYF	TGTGCCAGCAGTTTATTGGGGACAGGGGGGACCATTCAGTACTTC
NA	TRBV6-4	15	TRBD1	TRBJ1-6	CASSYWTGASSPLHF	TGTGCCAGCAGTTATTGGACAGGGGCAAGTTCACCCCTCCACTTT
many	TRBV10-3	15	NA	TRBJ2-3	CAISESPGGADTQYF	TGTGCCATCAGTGAGTCGCCTGGAGGCGCAGATACGCAGTATTTT
many	TRBV11-3	15	NA	TRBJ1-1	CASSAMTGLNTEAFF	TGTGCCAGCAGCGCAATGACAGGATTGAACACTGAAGCTTTCTTT
few	TRBV7-8	14	TRBD2	TRBJ2-2	CASSLPSGAGELFF	TGTGCCAGCAGCTTACCTAGCGGTGCGGGGGAGCTGTTTTTT
many	TRBV11-1	13	NA	TRBJ2-7	CASSFRRNVEQYF	TGTGCCAGCAGCTTCCGTAGAAATGTCGAGCAGTACTTC
few	TRBV2	15	NA	TRBJ2-6	CASREGASGANVLTF	TGTGCCAGCAGGGAGGGGGCGTCGGGGGCCAACGTCCTGACTTTC
NA	TRBV29-1	14	NA	TRBJ2-7	CSVELGGGVGEQYF	TGCAGCGTTGAATTGGGCGGCGGGGTCGGCGAGCAGTACTTC
NA	TRBV4-2	11	NA	TRBJ1-1	CASSQEAEAFF	TGTGCCAGCAGCCAAGAAGCGGAAGCTTTCTTT
NA	TRBV9	13	NA	TRBJ2-5	CASSGKGQETQYF	TGTGCCAGCAGCGGAAAGGGGCAAGAGACCCAGTACTTC
NA	TRBV4-2	18	TRBD1	TRBJ1-1	CASSPQTGAGGSHTEAFF	TGTGCCAGCAGCCCCCAAACCGGAGCAGGGGGCTCTCACACTGAAGCTTTCTTT